A selection of T cell receptor beta chains follows, all from one sample in a study of Ad26.COV2.S vaccination and SARS-CoV-2 variants. The protocol was immunoSEQ multiplex PCR, while the TCRdb copy is restricted to in-frame clones and leaves out a portion. The profile shows about 410,000 clones, over 80% of them singletons. The sequences come from peripheral blood, collected in a trial of Ad26.COV2.S vaccine versus placebo. The receptors stem from a person between 18 and 60 years old who received the Ad26.COV2.S COVID-19 vaccine or a placebo. CDR3s include the opening cysteine and the closing phenylalanine or tryptophan. Clone sizes are given selectively: once, few, many, or a class where the clone is expanded.

j_call v_call clone_size cdr3_length cdr3_aa
TRBJ2-7 TRBV30 - 16 CAWSMGTSGGAMEQYF
TRBJ1-4 TRBV7-9 - 15 CASSFLGPANEKLFF
TRBJ2-1 TRBV5-6 - 14 CASSSEDNYNEQFF
TRBJ2-1 TRBV4-1 - 14 CASSQGPGSNEQFF
TRBJ1-1 TRBV28 - 15 CASSSPGGGGTEAFF
TRBJ2-1 TRBV14 - 20 CASSPTPGTSGGPKYNEQFF
TRBJ2-7 TRBV4-3 - 16 CASSQDERGHTYEQYF
TRBJ1-1 TRBV6-6 - 14 CASRPGQGNTEAFF
TRBJ1-2 TRBV29-1 - 13 CSVDVLGSNGYTF
TRBJ2-5 TRBV6-6 - 16 CASSYSTGVLKETQYF
TRBJ2-4 TRBV7-2 - 14 CASSFLAGENIQYF
TRBJ2-7 TRBV28 once 15 CASSPRTSGSYEQYF
TRBJ1-5 TRBV27 - 15 CASSLDSYSNQPQHF
TRBJ2-1 TRBV7-6 - 15 CASSLALHLAGGQFF
TRBJ2-1 TRBV5-4 - 16 CASSTTGTRLYNEQFF
TRBJ2-3 TRBV5-5 - 16 CASSLGPGRSADTQYF
TRBJ2-7 TRBV10-2 - 14 CASSESPMFGEQHF
TRBJ1-5 TRBV7-9 - 15 CASSLGTGDNQPQHF
TRBJ2-7 TRBV7-2 - 13 CASSARQAPGQYF
TRBJ1-1 TRBV29-1 - 12 CSVEEADTEAFF
TRBJ1-1 TRBV7-2 - 17 CASSPSVRYSMNTEAFF
TRBJ2-1 TRBV6-2/TRBV6-3 - 17 CASSSLGIRDRANEQFF